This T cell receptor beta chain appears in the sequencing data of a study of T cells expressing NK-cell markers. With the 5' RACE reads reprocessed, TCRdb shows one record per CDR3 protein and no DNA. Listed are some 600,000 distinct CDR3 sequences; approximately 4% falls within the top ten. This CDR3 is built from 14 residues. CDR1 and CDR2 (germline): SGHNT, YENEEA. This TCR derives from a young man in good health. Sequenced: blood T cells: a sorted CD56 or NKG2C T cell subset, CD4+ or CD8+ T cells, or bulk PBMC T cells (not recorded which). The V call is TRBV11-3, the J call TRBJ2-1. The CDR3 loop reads CASSLDVSYNEQFF. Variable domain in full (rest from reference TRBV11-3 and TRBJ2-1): EAGVVQSPRYKIIEKKQPVAFWCNPISGHNTLYWYLQNLGQGPELLIRYENEEAVDDSQLPKDRFSAERLKGVDSTLKIQPAELGDSAVYLCASSLDVSYNEQFFGPGTRLTVL.